The 24 T cell receptor beta chains in this list originate from one sample, sequenced in a study of blood T cell repertoires in COVID-19 (dated by TCRdb to between 2020 and 2021). Library preparation used the immunoSEQ multiplex PCR assay. Sourced from immuneACCESS, this table was stored by TCRdb with only in-frame sequences that have V and J called. A share of the clones is absent; for the studies checked, an unresolved V gene accounts for under half, and the remainder has no known explanation. The sample yields 75,000 to 95,000 clones; around 88% were counted once. Jointly, the top ten make up 5% to 6% of the sample. The sequenced material came from peripheral blood. The receptors here all came from a man aged 55 to 69 with acute or convalescent COVID-19.

This sequence joins TRBV27 and TRBJ1-5; TRBD1 aligns across 8 bases. CDR3 size: 14 residues. Germline V gene sequence: CDR1 MNHEY, CDR2 SMNVEV (reference sequence). V was clipped by 3 bases and J by 3 bases; unmatched bases: 1. The CDR3 region has the DNA TGTGCCAGCAGTTTGGGACAGGTCAATCAGCCCCAGCATTTT. This encodes CASSLGQVNQPQHF.

This clone has only a few counts. V is TRBV7-2 and J is TRBJ1-2; D is possibly TRBD1 (5 bases). Germline lookup yields CDR1 SGHTA and CDR2 FQGNSA. This CDR3 comprises 16 residues. V lost 3 bases, J lost 6 bases, and 20 bases lay in between. The CDR3 loop reads CASSLVPERGQDGYTF. The CDR3 DNA follows: TGTGCCAGCAGCTTGGTTCCCGAAAGGGGCCAGGATGGCTACACCTTC.

This clone was observed a single time. Compared with germline, one end of the junction differs, possibly owing to a read error. The sample carries other DNA sequences with the same CDR3. The chain uses TRBV15 and TRBJ2-7, with D maybe TRBD1 (6 bases). Looked up from germline, CDR1 is LNHNV and CDR2 is YYDKDF (reference sequence). The CDR3 loop spans 15 amino acids. CDR3 residues: CATSRDNREWGEQYF. Here the CDR3 DNA reads TGCGCCACCAGCAGAGATAACAGGGAATGGGGCGAGCAGTACTTC.

The chain combines TRBV5-6 with TRBJ2-7; possibly TRBD2 for D (5 bases). Germline CDR1 SGHDT, CDR2 YYEEEE. Trimming removed 1 base at V and 5 bases at J, with 13 bases between. CDR3 length equals 14 residues. The CDR3 coding sequence is TGTGCCAGCAGCTTGAGGAGGCCTGAGGACGAGCAGTACTTC. Encoded protein: CASSLRRPEDEQYF.

The rearrangement joins TRBV4-3 to TRBJ1-3; a possible D gene is TRBD1 (6 bases). V lost 0 bases and J lost 2, with 8 bases in between. This CDR3 comprises 15 residues. The V gene's germline CDR1 is LGHNA and CDR2 YSLEER. CDR3 protein: CASSQEGAPGNTIYF. As DNA, the CDR3 is TGCGCCAGCAGCCAAGAGGGGGCCCCTGGAAACACCATATATTTT.

V gene TRBV19 combines with J gene TRBJ2-3; tentative D call: TRBD2 (6 bases). Per the germline V gene, CDR1 is LNHDA and CDR2 is SQIVND (reference sequence). Trimming removed 3 bases from V and 2 bases from J, with 12 bases in between. The CDR3 loop spans 15 amino acids. CDR3 loop: CASSIGSGLTDTQYF. CDR3 nucleotide sequence: TGTGCCAGTAGTATCGGTAGCGGACTCACAGATACGCAGTATTTT. The full variable domain, in which reference TRBV19 and TRBJ2-3 provide the parts outside the CDR3, is DGGITQSPKYLFRKEGQNVTLSCEQNLNHDAMYWYRQDPGQGLRLIYYSQIVNDFQKGDIAEGYSVSREKKESFPLTVTSAQKNPTAFYLCASSIGSGLTDTQYFGPGTRLTVL.

The CDR3 loop reads CASSEGTAYEQYF. The CDR3 DNA follows: TGCGCCAGCAGTGAGGGGACAGCGTACGAGCAGTACTTC. The chain links TRBV10-1 to TRBJ2-7, with 7 positions matching TRBD1. The CDR3 is made up of 13 amino acids. Trimming took 2 bases from V and 4 from J; bases not matched to a gene: 2. Germline CDR1 WNHNN, CDR2 SYGVQD (reference sequence).

The J gene is TRBJ1-1, the V gene TRBV11-2, with a weak D call TRBD1 (5 bases). CDR1 is SGHAT, CDR2 FQNNGV, per germline. V was clipped by 4 bases and J by 4 bases, with 28 bases between them. The CDR3 length is 19 residues. The CDR3 sequence: CASSSPALPGLSKGTEAFF. In nucleotides, the CDR3 is TGTGCCAGCAGCTCCCCCGCGTTGCCGGGACTTTCGAAAGGCACTGAAGCTTTCTTT.

The rearrangement links TRBV19 to TRBJ2-3; 7 bases map to TRBD2. Germline loops: CDR1 LNHDA, CDR2 SQIVND (reference sequence). V was clipped by 3 bases and J by 8 bases; unmatched bases: 2. CDR3 size: 12 residues. Here the CDR3 reads CASSIGGGTQYF. The CDR3 DNA is TGTGCCAGTAGTATCGGCGGGGGTACGCAGTATTTT.

This clone has just one count. This chain uses TRBV11-2 with TRBJ2-6; perhaps TRBD1 as D (6 bases). This CDR3 is 18 amino acids long. Trimming stripped 3 bases from V and 0 bases from J, with 15 bases between. Looked up from germline, CDR1 is SGHAT and CDR2 is FQNNGV. CDR3 nucleotide sequence: TGTGCCAGCAGCTTCGGGACAAACTCCTTCTCTGGGGCCAACGTCCTGACTTTC. Protein: CASSFGTNSFSGANVLTF. Filled out from reference TRBV11-2 and TRBJ2-6, the complete variable domain reads EAGVAQSPRYKIIEKRQSVAFWCNPISGHATLYWYQQILGQGPKLLIQFQNNGVVDDSQLPKDRFSAERLKGVDSTLKIQPAKLEDSAVYLCASSFGTNSFSGANVLTFGAGSRLTVL.

J is TRBJ2-7 and V is TRBV6-5; a weak D match, TRBD2 (5 bases). The CDR3 consists of 13 residues. Germline-derived CDR1 and CDR2 are MNHEY and SVGAGI. Between the trimmed V and J ends, which lost 4 bases and 1 base, there was a span of 8 bases. CDR3: CASSSLGSYEQYF. CDR3 nucleotide sequence: TGTGCCAGCAGTTCACTAGGTTCCTACGAGCAGTACTTC.

The chain recombines TRBV7-3 with TRBJ2-2, with D perhaps matching TRBD1 (6 bases). The CDR3 spans 14 residues. Trimming left V 6 bases short and J 0 bases short, with 8 bases between. Germline-derived CDR1 and CDR2 are SGHTA and FQGTGA. This CDR3 reads CASRTGPNTGELFF. CDR3 nucleotide sequence: TGTGCCAGCAGGACAGGTCCGAACACCGGGGAGCTGTTTTTT.

The gene calls are TRBV19 and TRBJ1-1; no clear D gene. Germline V CDR1 and CDR2: LNHDA, SQIVND (reference sequence). The germline V and J ends were trimmed by 3 bases and 2 bases, with 4 bases remaining between them. The CDR3 runs 12 residues. The CDR3 DNA sequence: TGTGCCAGTAGTATCGTAAACACTGAAGCTTTCTTT. It specifies CASSIVNTEAFF. Drawing the rest from reference TRBV19 and TRBJ1-1, the complete variable domain is DGGITQSPKYLFRKEGQNVTLSCEQNLNHDAMYWYRQDPGQGLRLIYYSQIVNDFQKGDIAEGYSVSREKKESFPLTVTSAQKNPTAFYLCASSIVNTEAFFGQGTRLTVV.

The rearrangement uses TRBV2 and TRBJ1-5, with D uncertain. This CDR3 comprises 13 residues. V lost 5 bases and J 1 base, leaving 6 bases between the germline ends. Germline assignment: CDR1 SNHLY and CDR2 FYNNEI. In nucleotides, the CDR3 is TGTGCCAGCAGTACACAGAGCAATCAGCCCCAGCATTTT. This encodes CASSTQSNQPQHF. Using reference TRBV2 and TRBJ1-5 for the parts outside the CDR3, the full variable domain is EPEVTQTPSHQVTQMGQEVILRCVPISNHLYFYWYRQILGQKVEFLVSFYNNEISEKSEIFDDQFSVERPDGSNFTLKIRSTKLEDSAMYFCASSTQSNQPQHFGDGTRLSIL.

The chain links TRBV25-1 to TRBJ1-2; D remains ambiguous. This CDR3 region has 14 residues. Germline CDR1 is MGHDK and CDR2 is SYGVNS. V lost 0 bases, J lost 5 bases, and 10 bases lay in between. The CDR3: CASSEYGPSYGYTF. The CDR3 DNA is TGTGCCAGCAGTGAATATGGCCCCTCGTATGGCTACACCTTC.

J is TRBJ1-3 and V is TRBV18; D is perhaps TRBD1 (6 bases). The length of the CDR3 is 16 residues. Germline V gene data show CDR1 as KGHSH and CDR2 as LQKENI. The V end lost 4 bases, the J end lost 6 bases, and 19 bases lay between the germline ends. This CDR3 is CASSRTGNLVENTIYF. CDR3 DNA: TGTGCCAGCTCACGTACAGGGAATCTTGTGGAAAACACCATATATTTT.

The chain combines TRBV19 with TRBJ2-1, with 10 bases aligning to TRBD1. The CDR3 runs 14 residues. Germline lookup yields CDR1 LNHDA and CDR2 SQIVND (reference sequence). Germline trimming cut 6 bases from V and 6 bases from J; bases unmatched to any gene: 5. The CDR3 loop reads CASRRTGGGNEQFF. The CDR3 DNA follows: TGTGCCAGTAGAAGGACAGGGGGGGGCAATGAGCAGTTCTTC.

The table lists this clone with a few counts. The chain couples TRBV19 to TRBJ1-2; 7 bases align to TRBD1. With V trimmed by 6 bases and J by 6 bases, 10 bases remained unmatched. CDR3 length: 14 amino acids. Germline V gives CDR1 LNHDA, CDR2 SQIVND (reference sequence). The CDR3 is CASRSTGVGNGYTF. CDR3 nucleotide sequence: TGTGCCAGTAGATCCACAGGGGTAGGCAATGGCTACACCTTC.

In DNA form, the CDR3 reads TGTGCCAGCAGCTTTAGCGGGGGGGCCTACAATGAGCAGTTCTTC. Translation gives CASSFSGGAYNEQFF. The chain has TRBV7-2 and TRBJ2-1, with 11 bases matching TRBD2. Germline lookup yields CDR1 SGHTA and CDR2 FQGNSA. The trim removed 3 bases at V and 2 bases at J, leaving 0 bases unmatched. The CDR3 runs 15 residues.

The chain uses TRBV5-1 and TRBJ2-1, with 12 bases fitting TRBD1. CDR3 size: 15 residues. V was clipped by 2 bases and J by 6 bases; unmatched bases: 3. Germline assignment: CDR1 SGHRS and CDR2 YFSETQ. CDR3 region: CASSFPGQGANEQFF. In DNA form, the CDR3 reads TGCGCCAGCAGCTTTCCGGGACAGGGGGCCAATGAGCAGTTCTTC.

V gene TRBV7-2 combines with J gene TRBJ2-3; 9 bases are a match to TRBD2. The CDR3 is 14 residues long. Germline V gene data show CDR1 as SGHTA and CDR2 as FQGNSA. V shed 3 bases and J 4 bases; nucleotides not matched to a gene: 2. The CDR3, as DNA: TGTGCCAGCAGCTTCGGACTAGCGTCAGATACGCAGTATTTT. Translation: CASSFGLASDTQYF.

The chain combines TRBV7-6 with TRBJ1-5, with 10 bases aligning to TRBD1. The CDR3 is 18 residues long. V dropped 5 bases and J dropped 1; count of bases not matched to a gene: 11. CDR1 and CDR2 from the germline V gene are SGHVS and FNYEAQ. CDR3 sequence: CASSPLTGGVGSNQPQHF. The DNA of the CDR3 is TGTGCCAGCAGCCCTTTGACAGGGGGCGTCGGGAGCAATCAGCCCCAGCATTTT. The whole variable domain, remainder taken from reference TRBV7-6 and TRBJ1-5, is GAGVSQSPRYKVTKRGQDVALRCDPISGHVSLYWYRQALGQGPEFLTYFNYEAQQDKSGLPNDRFSAERPEGSISTLTIQRTEQRDSAMYRCASSPLTGGVGSNQPQHFGDGTRLSIL.

The chain couples TRBV19 to TRBJ2-7; maybe TRBD2 (6 bases). The CDR3 is 15 amino acids. Trimming stripped 0 bases from V and 2 bases from J, with 11 bases between. Germline V CDR1 and CDR2: LNHDA, SQIVND (reference sequence). This CDR3 is CASSIEGGLAYEQYF. The CDR3 nucleotides read TGTGCCAGTAGTATAGAGGGAGGCCTCGCCTACGAGCAGTACTTC. The full variable domain, its missing parts supplied by reference TRBV19 and TRBJ2-7, is DGGITQSPKYLFRKEGQNVTLSCEQNLNHDAMYWYRQDPGQGLRLIYYSQIVNDFQKGDIAEGYSVSREKKESFPLTVTSAQKNPTAFYLCASSIEGGLAYEQYFGPGTRLTVT.

The table lists this clone with a count of one. The V and J genes are TRBV24-1 and TRBJ2-1; no clear D. V was shortened by 0 bases and J by 7 bases, with 6 bases between the two germline ends. The CDR3 consists of 13 residues. Germline values: CDR1 KGHDR, CDR2 SFDVKD. CDR3 coding DNA: TGTGCCACCAGTGATTTGTATATGAATGAGCAGTTCTTC. Translation: CATSDLYMNEQFF.